The 29 T cell receptor beta chains presented below share a single source sample, sequenced in a study of siplizumab effects on memory and regulatory T cells. Some clones are missing from TCRdb's copy, which holds only in-frame ones; the method was immunoSEQ multiplex PCR. The sample yields about 56,000 clones, just over 95% seen once. Sequenced input: naive CD8+ T cells sorted from blood. Receptors originate from a human donor in good health.

The chain links TRBV5-8 to TRBJ1-1; D unclear. The V and J ends lost 0 bases and 1 base respectively, with 4 bases between them. The germline V gene encodes CDR1 SGHTS and CDR2 YDEGEE. This CDR3 spans 13 amino acids. The CDR3 DNA follows: TGTGCCAGCAGCTTGGGCCGGAACACTGAAGCTTTCTTT. Amino acids: CASSLGRNTEAFF.

The rearrangement uses TRBV25-1 and TRBJ2-1; TRBD2 aligns across 15 bases. CDR1 and CDR2 (germline): MGHDK, SYGVNS. V shed 3 bases and J 6 bases; nucleotides not matched to a gene: 9. The CDR3 spans 18 residues. The CDR3 nucleotides read TGTGCCAGCAGTGACCTCGGACTAGCGGGAGGGTCTTTCAATGAGCAGTTCTTC. Amino acids: CASSDLGLAGGSFNEQFF.

This chain uses TRBV9 with TRBJ2-3; 7 nucleotides line up with TRBD2. The junction had 13 bases not matched to a gene; V was cut back by 4 bases and J by 5 bases. The CDR3 covers 16 residues. Germline CDR1 reads SGDLS; CDR2 reads YYNGEE. The chain's CDR3 is CASSSIVAPGGDTQYF. The CDR3 bases are TGTGCCAGCAGCTCCATTGTCGCCCCGGGGGGAGATACGCAGTATTTT.

V usage is TRBV19 and J usage is TRBJ2-3; 13 bases line up with TRBD2. This CDR3 spans 18 amino acids. V lost 3 bases to trimming and J lost 2 bases; unmatched junction nucleotides: 8. Germline V gene lookup returns CDR1 LNHDA and CDR2 SQIVND (reference sequence). The CDR3 is CASSIGLAGEGLTDTQYF. CDR3 in DNA: TGTGCCAGTAGTATCGGACTAGCGGGAGAAGGCCTCACAGATACGCAGTATTTT.

The chain carries TRBV27 and TRBJ2-7; 8 nucleotides match TRBD2. This CDR3 spans 15 amino acids. The junction had 5 bases not matched to a gene; V was cut back by 4 bases and J by 0 bases. CDR1 is MNHEY, CDR2 SMNVEV, per germline (reference sequence). CDR3 DNA sequence: TGTGCCAGCAGTTACAAAGGACTAGCCTCCTACGAGCAGTACTTC. Translating gives CASSYKGLASYEQYF.

V gene TRBV6-5 combines with J gene TRBJ2-3; 7 nucleotides agree with TRBD2. The CDR3 runs 15 residues. The germline gives CDR1 MNHEY, CDR2 SVGAGI. With V trimmed by 3 bases and J by 2 bases, 5 bases remained unmatched. This CDR3 is CASSYGTTDTDTQYF. DNA of the CDR3: TGTGCCAGCAGTTATGGGACTACAGACACAGATACGCAGTATTTT.

This CDR3 is CASSSPTLTYEQYF. CDR3 coding DNA: TGTGCCAGCAGTTCCCCGACCCTCACCTACGAGCAGTACTTC. V and J are TRBV28 and TRBJ2-7; the D is unclear. Looked up from germline, CDR1 is MDHEN and CDR2 is SYDVKM. This CDR3 contains 14 residues. Trimming left V 4 bases short and J 2 bases short, with 12 bases between.

The chain joins TRBV19 to TRBJ1-5, with a tentative D call TRBD1 (6 bases). Germline V lookup: CDR1 LNHDA, CDR2 SQIVND (reference sequence). This CDR3 is 15 amino acids long. Trimming took off 2 bases at V and 1 base at J, with 9 bases between the two ends. For the CDR3, the DNA is TGTGCCAGTAGTATATGGGGGGCAAGCAATCAGCCCCAGCATTTT. Encoded protein: CASSIWGASNQPQHF. Using reference TRBV19 and TRBJ1-5 for the parts outside the CDR3, the full variable domain is DGGITQSPKYLFRKEGQNVTLSCEQNLNHDAMYWYRQDPGQGLRLIYYSQIVNDFQKGDIAEGYSVSREKKESFPLTVTSAQKNPTAFYLCASSIWGASNQPQHFGDGTRLSIL.

The rearrangement links TRBV27 to TRBJ2-7; no clear D. Trimming removed 2 bases at V and 4 bases at J, with 12 bases between. CDR3 length: 14 amino acids. From germline, CDR1 is MNHEY and CDR2 SMNVEV (reference sequence). CDR3 residues: CASSLTDGAYEQYF. The DNA for the CDR3 is TGTGCCAGCAGTTTAACGGACGGAGCATACGAGCAGTACTTC.

This chain uses TRBV30 with TRBJ2-7; D call uncertain. V lost 3 bases to trimming and J lost 1 base, with 13 bases between them. This CDR3 comprises 14 residues. Germline CDR1 reads GTSNPN; CDR2 reads SVGIG (reference sequence). In nucleotides, the CDR3 is TGTGCCTGGAGCCCCATTTTACATTCCTACGAGCAGTACTTC. This sequence encodes CAWSPILHSYEQYF.

This chain links TRBV19 with TRBJ2-3; perhaps TRBD2 as D (5 bases). V lost 3 bases and J lost 1, with 14 bases in between. Germline lookup yields CDR1 LNHDA and CDR2 SQIVND (reference sequence). The CDR3 has 16 amino acids. The CDR3 coding sequence is TGTGCCAGTAGTATTTTACCGGGATTGGGCACAGATACGCAGTATTTT. Encoded protein: CASSILPGLGTDTQYF. Combining the CDR3 with reference TRBV19 and TRBJ2-3 gives the whole variable domain DGGITQSPKYLFRKEGQNVTLSCEQNLNHDAMYWYRQDPGQGLRLIYYSQIVNDFQKGDIAEGYSVSREKKESFPLTVTSAQKNPTAFYLCASSILPGLGTDTQYFGPGTRLTVL.

The J gene is TRBJ1-2, the V gene TRBV30; D remains unclear. Germline values: CDR1 GTSNPN, CDR2 SVGIG (reference sequence). The CDR3 spans 11 residues. V dropped 2 bases and J dropped 8 bases, with 9 bases sitting between them. CDR3 residues: CAWSFLRGYTF. The CDR3 DNA follows: TGTGCCTGGAGTTTCCTACGGGGCTACACCTTC.

V and J are TRBV5-4 and TRBJ2-1; 9 bases align to TRBD2. The germline CDR1 and CDR2 sequences are SGHNT and YYREEE (reference sequence). After removal of 4 bases from V and 8 bases from J, the junction contained 7 bases not matched to a gene. This CDR3 has 14 residues. This CDR3 reads CASSQAGLADEQFF. The DNA of the CDR3 is TGTGCCAGCAGCCAAGCGGGACTAGCCGATGAGCAGTTCTTC.

V usage is TRBV28 and J usage is TRBJ2-1; 7 bases map to TRBD1. V gave up 5 bases and J gave up 3 bases; unmatched junction bases: 10. Germline CDR1 reads MDHEN; CDR2 reads SYDVKM. This CDR3 comprises 16 residues. The CDR3 loop is CASSRLTGTVYNEQFF. The CDR3 DNA is TGTGCCAGCAGTCGCTTGACCGGGACAGTCTACAATGAGCAGTTCTTC. Looking up the rest from reference TRBV28 and TRBJ2-1 gives the full variable domain: DVKVTQSSRYLVKRTGEKVFLECVQDMDHENMFWYRQDPGLGLRLIYFSYDVKMKEKGDIPEGYSVSREKKERFSLILESASTNQTSMYLCASSRLTGTVYNEQFFGPGTRLTVL.

The CDR3 nucleotides read TGTGCCAGCAGCTCGTGGACGGAAATGAACACTGAAGCTTTCTTT. Translated, it gives CASSSWTEMNTEAFF. This chain connects TRBV5-8 to TRBJ1-1; D call uncertain. The germline V and J ends were trimmed by 3 bases and 0 bases, with 12 bases remaining between them. Germline V lookup: CDR1 SGHTS, CDR2 YDEGEE. The CDR3 length is 15 residues.

This clone was observed a single time. This CDR3 reads CASSGRLRSYNEQFF. Here the CDR3 DNA reads TGTGCCAGCAGCGGGAGGCTGAGGTCCTACAATGAGCAGTTCTTC. The chain uses TRBV28 and TRBJ2-1; TRBD2 aligns across 7 bases. The CDR3 contains 15 residues. Trimming cost V 6 bases and J 1 base; bases outside gene matches: 6. Germline V lookup: CDR1 MDHEN, CDR2 SYDVKM.

This chain links TRBV12-1 with TRBJ1-2. TRBV12-1 is termed a pseudogene. CDR3 length: 10 residues. CDR3: CASRSDGSTF. The DNA of the CDR3 is TGTGCCAGCAGAAGTGACGGGTCTACCTTC.

The V call is TRBV27, the J call TRBJ2-5; no firm D call. Trimming pared 3 bases from V and 0 bases from J, leaving 5 bases between. Germline CDR1 reads MNHEY; CDR2 reads SMNVEV (reference sequence). This CDR3 has 13 amino acids. This CDR3 reads CASSLAYQETQYF. The CDR3 DNA sequence: TGTGCCAGCAGTTTGGCGTACCAAGAGACCCAGTACTTC.

The chain joins TRBV7-8 to TRBJ2-7; D not certain. Germline CDR1 is SGHVS and CDR2 is FQNEAQ. V gave up 3 bases and J gave up 2 bases, with 14 bases separating them. This CDR3 comprises 15 residues. CDR3 loop: CASSFSALTAYEQYF. CDR3 bases: TGTGCCAGCAGCTTCTCAGCACTAACGGCCTACGAGCAGTACTTC. Drawing the rest from reference TRBV7-8 and TRBJ2-7, the complete variable domain is GAGVSQSPRYKVAKRGQDVALRCDPISGHVSLFWYQQALGQGPEFLTYFQNEAQLDKSGLPSDRFFAERPEGSVSTLKIQRTQQEDSAVYLCASSFSALTAYEQYFGPGTRLTVT.

The CDR3: CASSEREARPGELFF. CDR3 DNA sequence: TGTGCCAGTAGCGAGCGGGAGGCCCGGCCCGGGGAGCTGTTTTTT. The genes are TRBV19 and TRBJ2-2, with TRBD2 matching over 9 bases. V lost 6 bases and J lost 6; bases outside the gene matches: 8. The CDR3 is 15 amino acids. Germline V CDR1 and CDR2: LNHDA, SQIVND (reference sequence).

The V call is TRBV2, the J call TRBJ2-5; no definite D call. CDR3 length equals 14 residues. V lost 8 bases and J lost 4, with 17 bases in between. Germline V gene data show CDR1 as SNHLY and CDR2 as FYNNEI. CDR3 amino acids: CASERPRQGETQYF. The CDR3 nucleotides read TGTGCCAGCGAGAGACCACGTCAAGGAGAGACCCAGTACTTC.

V is TRBV9 and J is TRBJ2-2; no definite D call. CDR1 and CDR2 from the germline V gene are SGDLS and YYNGEE. The CDR3 sequence is 15 residues long. V lost 2 bases and J lost 5, with 13 bases in between. Here the CDR3 reads CASSVFGDGTGELFF. For the CDR3, the DNA is TGTGCCAGCAGCGTGTTTGGAGATGGGACCGGGGAGCTGTTTTTT. Supplemented by reference TRBV9 and TRBJ2-2, the full variable domain reads DSGVTQTPKHLITATGQRVTLRCSPRSGDLSVYWYQQSLDQGLQFLIQYYNGEERAKGNILERFSAQQFPDLHSELNLSSLELGDSALYFCASSVFGDGTGELFFGEGSRLTVL.

The V gene is TRBV5-8, the J gene TRBJ2-7; D is unresolved. Germline V lookup: CDR1 SGHTS, CDR2 YDEGEE. Trimming cost V 0 bases and J 4 bases, with 8 bases left between them. This CDR3 spans 13 amino acids. The CDR3 sequence: CASSLVGGYEQYF. The CDR3, as DNA: TGTGCCAGCAGCTTGGTAGGTGGATACGAGCAGTACTTC.

The chain couples TRBV6-1 to TRBJ2-1; 8 nucleotides line up with TRBD2. Germline lookup yields CDR1 MNHNS and CDR2 SASEGT. V trimming: 2 bases; J trimming: 0 bases; junction bases outside the gene matches: 6. The CDR3 length is 17 residues. The CDR3 loop reads CASSELLAGFSYNEQFF. The CDR3 nucleotides are TGTGCCAGCAGTGAACTGCTAGCGGGTTTCTCCTACAATGAGCAGTTCTTC.

This clone appeared a single time. The chain employs TRBV5-1 and TRBJ1-1; 10 bases map to TRBD1. Trimming cost V 0 bases and J 5 bases; bases outside gene matches: 4. The CDR3 sequence is 15 residues long. CDR1 and CDR2 from the germline V gene are SGHRS and YFSETQ. The chain's CDR3 is CASSLGDRGETEAFF. The CDR3, as DNA: TGCGCCAGCAGCTTGGGGGACAGGGGAGAAACTGAAGCTTTCTTT. The full variable domain, in which reference TRBV5-1 and TRBJ1-1 provide the parts outside the CDR3, is KAGVTQTPRYLIKTRGQQVTLSCSPISGHRSVSWYQQTPGQGLQFLFEYFSETQRNKGNFPGRFSGRQFSNSRSEMNVSTLELGDSALYLCASSLGDRGETEAFFGQGTRLTVV.

The V and J genes are TRBV19 and TRBJ1-4; unclear D gene. The CDR3 runs to 14 residues. Trimming pared 3 bases from V and 5 bases from J, leaving 10 bases between. CDR1 is LNHDA, CDR2 SQIVND, per germline (reference sequence). In nucleotides, the CDR3 is TGTGCCAGTAGTATCAGGCGGTTGAATGAAAAACTGTTTTTT. It codes for CASSIRRLNEKLFF.

As regards this clone: Other DNA sequences in this specimen translate into the identical CDR3. V is TRBV30 and J is TRBJ1-2, with D uncertain. Trimming removed 3 bases at V and 0 bases at J, with 11 bases between. The CDR3 is made up of 14 amino acids. Per germline, CDR1 GTSNPN and CDR2 SVGIG (reference sequence). The CDR3 region is CAWSTGGANYGYTF. The DNA of the CDR3 is TGTGCCTGGAGCACGGGCGGAGCTAACTATGGCTACACCTTC. The full variable domain, its missing parts supplied by reference TRBV30 and TRBJ1-2, is SQTIHQWPATLVQPVGSPLSLECTVEGTSNPNLYWYRQAAGRGLQLLFYSVGIGQISSEVPQNLSASRPQDRQFILSSKKLLLSDSGFYLCAWSTGGANYGYTFGSGTRLTVV.

This chain connects TRBV6-5 to TRBJ1-1; 9 bases match TRBD1. The J segment lost 4 bases and the V segment lost 5 bases, leaving 5 bases of the junction unmatched. Germline V lookup: CDR1 MNHEY, CDR2 SVGAGI. This CDR3 is 14 amino acids long. Here the CDR3 reads CASSVIQGATEAFF. In nucleotides, the CDR3 is TGTGCCAGCAGTGTAATACAGGGGGCCACTGAAGCTTTCTTT.

This chain connects TRBV7-2 to TRBJ2-6; D is uncertain. This CDR3 has 15 residues. Trimming pared 5 bases from V and 2 bases from J, leaving 10 bases between. Germline loops: CDR1 SGHTA, CDR2 FQGNSA. CDR3 nucleotides: TGTGCCAGCAGCCTCCCGGGCGCTGGGGCCAACGTCCTGACTTTC. Its translation is CASSLPGAGANVLTF. Looking up the rest from reference TRBV7-2 and TRBJ2-6 gives the full variable domain: GAGVSQSPSNKVTEKGKDVELRCDPISGHTALYWYRQSLGQGLEFLIYFQGNSAPDKSGLPSDRFSAERTGGSVSTLTIQRTQQEDSAVYLCASSLPGAGANVLTFGAGSRLTVL.